This TCR beta chain derives from a study of regulatory T cells in long-lasting Graves disease. Study background: Those with persistent Graves' disease had received antithyroid drugs for over 5 years with positive TSH receptor antibodies.

This clonotype has ten or more counts. Its antigen is unknown. Trimming removed 6 bases from V and 6 bases from J, with 14 bases in between. Germline V CDR1 and CDR2: LNHDA, SQIVND (reference sequence). The CDR3 extends over 13 amino acids. Combining iRepertoire HTBI primers with Arm-PCR of CDR3 regions, the authors built TCR beta libraries. TCRdb called the multiplex PCR reads again in MiXCR, with one record for every CDR3 protein. The data show roughly 400,000 distinct CDR3 sequences, with 21% seen just once and roughly an eighth held by the top ten. Study observations and caveats: Persistent disease exhibited a predilection for TRBV28, TRBJ1-2 and TRBJ2-5. Fewer public clonotypes were shared by new patients (just under 1,000) than by persistent patients (around 2,900). TCR diversity in persistent Graves' patients was below that of newly diagnosed ones.

The time point: persistent/refractory GD, antithyroid drugs over 5 years with positive TRAb. RNA isolated from PBMCs was used to make the TCR library. The TCR comes from a female donor with Graves disease. The J gene is TRBJ1-2, the V gene TRBV19; D possibly corresponds to TRBD1 (6 bases). Sequences were derived from peripheral blood mononuclear cells (PBMCs), sampled when the disease was refractory, from a patient treated with antithyroid drugs. CDR3 sequence: CASSRTAFDGYTF. The CDR3 DNA follows: TGTGCCAGTAGCCGGACAGCCTTTGATGGCTACACCTTC.